A selection of T cell receptor beta chains follows, all from one sample in a study of Tregs in tolerant kidney transplant recipients. The data were produced by immunoSEQ multiplex PCR, yet TCRdb's version contains in-frame clones alone and is incomplete. The table has hundreds of thousands of clones, 65% to 85% seen once. Sequenced material: CD4+ T cells from blood. The source is a human donor in good health. Both conserved end residues are part of each CDR3. The D gene is left open where the match is weak. Some rows mark clone size as missing; the rest say once, few, many or name a class of expanded clone.

>TRBV9|TRBJ1-3|TRBD1|.
TGTGCCAGCAGCCCACCCCGGGGGACAGGGGGTAACACCATATATTTT
CASSPPRGTGGNTIYF
>TRBV4-1|TRBJ2-5|.|.
TGCGCCAGCAGCCAAGATAGGAATCAACGGGCAAGAGAGACCCAGTACTTC
CASSQDRNQRARETQYF
>TRBV29-1|TRBJ1-4|.|.
TGCAGCGCCCACCGGGGCCGTAATGAAAAACTGTTTTTT
CSAHRGRNEKLFF
>TRBV6-5|TRBJ1-2|.|.
TGTGCCAGCAGTTACTTCCCGCGGGACTATGGCTACACCTTC
CASSYFPRDYGYTF
>TRBV19|TRBJ1-2|TRBD1|.
TGTGCCAGTAGTATGGCGACAGGGGGACGCTACACCTTC
CASSMATGGRYTF
>TRBV29-1|TRBJ1-4|.|.
TGCAGCGTTGAGAGGTCAGCTAATGAAAAACTGTTTTTT
CSVERSANEKLFF
>TRBV19|TRBJ1-3|.|.
TGTGCCAGTAGTATAAAGAGGGAAAGCTCTGGAAACACCATATATTTT
CASSIKRESSGNTIYF
>TRBV7-2|TRBJ2-7|.|.
TGTGCCAGCAGCTTATTCAACGAGCAGTACTTC
CASSLFNEQYF
>TRBV7-9|TRBJ2-7|.|.
TGTGCCAGCAGCTCCAACGGTAGAGGGTACGCCTACGAGCAGTACTTC
CASSSNGRGYAYEQYF
>TRBV5-1|TRBJ1-1|.|.
TGCGCCAGCAGCCCCCCAGGGAGGGGTAACACTGAAGCTTTCTTT
CASSPPGRGNTEAFF
>TRBV5-1|TRBJ2-7|TRBD2|once
TGCGCCAGCAGTGTTAGCGGGAGCGCTAACTACGAGCAGTACTTC
CASSVSGSANYEQYF
>TRBV14|TRBJ2-3|TRBD2|.
TGTGCCAGCAGCCAAGTAGGGAGGGGTACGCAGTATTTT
CASSQVGRGTQYF
>TRBV7-3|TRBJ2-3|.|.
TGTGCCAGCAGCTCCAACACAGATACGCAGTATTTT
CASSSNTDTQYF
>TRBV7-2|TRBJ2-3|.|.
TGTGCCAGCAGCTTAGCGGTGGGAGATACGCAGTATTTT
CASSLAVGDTQYF
>TRBV7-9|TRBJ2-5|.|.
TGTGCCAGCAGCCAACCCTTGGCTAACGATGACTGGGAGACCCAGTACTTC
CASSQPLANDDWETQYF
>TRBV6-7|TRBJ2-2|.|.
TGTGCCAGCGTACACAGCTCGAACACCGGGGAGCTGTTTTTT
CASVHSSNTGELFF
>TRBV10-1|TRBJ2-1|.|.
TGCGCCAGCGGAAGGACTACTAATGAGCAGTTCTTC
CASGRTTNEQFF
>TRBV6-1|TRBJ2-7|.|once
TGTGCCAGCAGTGAAATGGCCTACGAGCAGTACTTC
CASSEMAYEQYF
>TRBV5-8|TRBJ2-3|.|.
TGTGCCAGCAGCTTCCTTCCGGCCCTTACGACAGATACGCAGTATTTT
CASSFLPALTTDTQYF
>TRBV2|TRBJ1-1|.|.
TGTGCCAGCAGTGAAAGGGGGACTGAAGCTTTCTTT
CASSERGTEAFF
>TRBV18|TRBJ2-7|.|.
TGTGCCAGCTCACCACCCGGGGAGCAGTACTTC
CASSPPGEQYF
>TRBV12-5|TRBJ2-5|.|once
TGTGCTAGTGGTCCGATTCAGAGACAAGAGACCCAGTACTTC
CASGPIQRQETQYF
>TRBV9|TRBJ2-1|.|.
TGTGCCAGCAGCGCCTCTAGCCTCTACAATGAGCAGTTCTTC
CASSASSLYNEQFF
>TRBV6-1|TRBJ2-7|TRBD2|.
TGTGCCAGCAGTGAATCTAGCGGAGACTACGAGCAGCACTTC
CASSESSGDYEQHF
>TRBV18|TRBJ1-1|.|.
TGTGCCAGCTCACCACCTGGGGGGCAGGTTTTTGTAGCTTTCTTT
CASSPPGGQVFVAFF
>TRBV11-3|TRBJ1-1|TRBD1|once
TGTGCCAGCAGCTTCAGCCAACAGGGGGAGAACACTGAAGCTTTCTTT
CASSFSQQGENTEAFF
>TRBV7-9|TRBJ2-7|.|.
TGTGCCAGCGGCCCGGGACATGTTCCGGACGAGCAGTACTTC
CASGPGHVPDEQYF
>TRBV21-1|TRBJ1-1|.|.
TGTGCCAGCAGCAAAGGGGTTCGGTGGGGGCTCCCTGAAGCTTTCTTT
CASSKGVRWGLPEAFF
>TRBV11-2|TRBJ1-2|.|.
TGTGCCAGCGGTGGCCAAACTAACTATGGCTACACCTTC
CASGGQTNYGYTF
>TRBV6-4|TRBJ2-1|.|.
TGTGCCAGCAGTGTTCAAGGGGGGTACAATGAGCAGTTCTTC
CASSVQGGYNEQFF
>TRBV19|TRBJ2-1|TRBD2|.
TGTGCCAGTAGTATAGCGGGAGGGCGGTACAATGAGCAGTTCTTC
CASSIAGGRYNEQFF
>TRBV5-1|TRBJ1-1|.|.
TGCGCCAGCAGCTTGCCTGGAAACACTGAAGCTTTCTTT
CASSLPGNTEAFF
>TRBV2|TRBJ2-2|.|.
TGTGCCAGCGTAGCCCCGGGTCCCGGGGAGCTGTTTTTT
CASVAPGPGELFF
>TRBV15|TRBJ1-2|TRBD1|.
TGTGCCACCAGCAGAGAACAGCCAGGGGGCTATGGCTACACCTTC
CATSREQPGGYGYTF
>TRBV5-1|TRBJ2-3|TRBD2|.
TGCGCCAGCAGCTTGACCTCTACTAGCGGGAGTGTAGATACGCAGTATTTT
CASSLTSTSGSVDTQYF